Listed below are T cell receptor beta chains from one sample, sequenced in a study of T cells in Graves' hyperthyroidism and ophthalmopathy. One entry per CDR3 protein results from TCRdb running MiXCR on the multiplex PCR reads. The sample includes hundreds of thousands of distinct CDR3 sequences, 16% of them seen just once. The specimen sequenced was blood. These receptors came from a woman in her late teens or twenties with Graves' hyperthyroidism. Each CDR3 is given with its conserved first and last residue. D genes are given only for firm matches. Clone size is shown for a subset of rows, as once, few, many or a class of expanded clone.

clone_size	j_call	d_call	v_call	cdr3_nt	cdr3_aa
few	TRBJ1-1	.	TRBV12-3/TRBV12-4	TGTGCCAGCAGTTTGAATCGCCCCACTGAAGCTTTCTTT	CASSLNRPTEAFF
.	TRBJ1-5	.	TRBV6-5	TGTGCCAGCAGTTCCCCCCGAGACAGGCTTTCGGAACGGGGTCAGCCCCAGCATTTT	CASSSPRDRLSERGQPQHF
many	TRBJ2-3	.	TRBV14	TGTGCCAGCAGCCAGGCTGGATGGGTGAGCACAGATACGCAGTATTTT	CASSQAGWVSTDTQYF
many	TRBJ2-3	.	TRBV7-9	TGTGCCAGCAGCTCGGGGGTAGGGCGGAACACAGATACGCAGTATTTT	CASSSGVGRNTDTQYF
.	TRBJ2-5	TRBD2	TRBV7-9	TGTGCCAGCACCCTGAGCGGGGCACAAGAGACCCAGTACTTC	CASTLSGAQETQYF
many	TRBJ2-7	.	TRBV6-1	TGTGCCAGCAGTGCCGTTCGTACTTACGAGCAGTACTTC	CASSAVRTYEQYF
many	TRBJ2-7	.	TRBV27	TGTGCCAGCAGTTTGAAAGCCCCACCCTACGAGCAGTACTTC	CASSLKAPPYEQYF
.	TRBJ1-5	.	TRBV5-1	TGCGCCAGCAGCCTAGAGCCTAAGGTTACGGGGGTATATCAGCCCCAGCATTTT	CASSLEPKVTGVYQPQHF
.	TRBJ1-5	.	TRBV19	TGTGCCAGTAGTATAGGACAGGAATTTCAGCCCCAGCATTTT	CASSIGQEFQPQHF
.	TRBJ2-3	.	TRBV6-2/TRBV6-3	TGTGCCAGCAGTTACGGGCAGAACACAGATACGCAGTATTTT	CASSYGQNTDTQYF
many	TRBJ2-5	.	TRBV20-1	TGCAGTGCTAGAGATGGGGCCCGGGAGACCCAGTACTTC	CSARDGARETQYF
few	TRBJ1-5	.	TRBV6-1	TGTGCCAGCAGTGAAGCTGGGGGCGGCAATCAGCCCCAGCATTTT	CASSEAGGGNQPQHF
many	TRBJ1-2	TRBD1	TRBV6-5	TGTGCCAGCAGTTACTCATCCGGGACAGGGGTCCTTGGCTACACCTTC	CASSYSSGTGVLGYTF
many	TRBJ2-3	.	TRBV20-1	TGCAGTGCTAGAGATCATCTTGGGCTAGCGGATACGCAGTATTTT	CSARDHLGLADTQYF
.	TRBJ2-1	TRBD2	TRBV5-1	TGCGCCAGCAGCGTAAGCCCGGGACTAGGGTTCAATGAGCAGTTCTTC	CASSVSPGLGFNEQFF
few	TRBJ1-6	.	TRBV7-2	TGTGCCAGCAGCTTTGGTTCACCCCTCCACTTT	CASSFGSPLHF
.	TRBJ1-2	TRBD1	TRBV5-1	TGCGCCAGCAGCACCTGGACAGGGAGTAACTATGGCTACACCTTC	CASSTWTGSNYGYTF
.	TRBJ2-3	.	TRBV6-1	TGTGCCAGCAGTCAGGCTAACGCAGGAACAGATACGCAGTATTTT	CASSQANAGTDTQYF
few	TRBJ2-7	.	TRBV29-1	TGCAGCGTTGTCAGATCCTACGAGCAGTACTTC	CSVVRSYEQYF
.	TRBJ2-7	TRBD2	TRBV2	TGTGCCAGCAGTGGGGGAGGACTAGCGGGATTGAGCTCCTACGAGCAGTACTTC	CASSGGGLAGLSSYEQYF
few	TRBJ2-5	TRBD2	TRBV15	TGTGCCACCGTAAGCGGGAGGACTGAGACCCAGTACTTC	CATVSGRTETQYF
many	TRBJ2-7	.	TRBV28	TGTGCCAGCAGTTTACTGCGACGCTCCTACGAGCAGTACTTC	CASSLLRRSYEQYF
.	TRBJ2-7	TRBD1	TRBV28	TGTGCCAGTTCCCGGGACAGGGAGGGAAGGGAGCAGTACTTC	CASSRDREGREQYF
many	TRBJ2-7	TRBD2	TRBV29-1	TGCAGCGTTGAATTCATAGCGGGACCCTCCTACGAGCAGTACTTC	CSVEFIAGPSYEQYF
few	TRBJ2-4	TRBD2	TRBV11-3	TGTGCCAGCAGCCAAGGATCGCTTGGACTAGCCGGCAAAAACATTCAGTACTTC	CASSQGSLGLAGKNIQYF
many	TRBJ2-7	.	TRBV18	TGTGCCAGCTCACCACGGGGAGGGGGCGAGCAGTACTTC	CASSPRGGGEQYF
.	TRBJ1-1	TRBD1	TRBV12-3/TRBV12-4	TGTGCCAGCAGTCCTTACAGGGGCACTGAAGCTTTCTTT	CASSPYRGTEAFF
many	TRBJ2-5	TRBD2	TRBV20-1	TGCAGTGCCGGGGGGAACGTGGAGACCCAGTACTTC	CSAGGNVETQYF
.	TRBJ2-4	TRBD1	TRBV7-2	TGTGCCAGCAGTATACCCTGGACAGGGAAAACCATTCAGTACTTC	CASSIPWTGKTIQYF
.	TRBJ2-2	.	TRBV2	TGTGCCAGCAGGAGATCGGACAGCACCGGGGAGCTGTTTTTT	CASRRSDSTGELFF
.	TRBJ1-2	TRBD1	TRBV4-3	TGCGCCAGCAGCGAGACAGGGTCTGGCTACACCTTC	CASSETGSGYTF
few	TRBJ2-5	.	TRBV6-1	TGTGCCAGCGGTCTGCGGGGTTTTCGAGGGACCCAGTACTTC	CASGLRGFRGTQYF
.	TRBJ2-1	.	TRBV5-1	TGCGCCAGCAGCCGAGTTGTGGCGGGGACCAAGAATGAGCAGTTCTTC	CASSRVVAGTKNEQFF
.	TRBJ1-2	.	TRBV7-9	TGTGCCAGCAGCGAGACCACCTATGGCTACACCTTC	CASSETTYGYTF
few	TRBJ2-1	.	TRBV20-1	TGCAGTGCTACAGCCCTTGAAGCGGCGTACAATGAGCAGTTCTTC	CSATALEAAYNEQFF
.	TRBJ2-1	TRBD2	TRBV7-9	TGTGCCAGCAGCTTAGAGCTAGCGGCTTACGATGAGCAGTTCTTC	CASSLELAAYDEQFF
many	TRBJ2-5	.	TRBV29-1	TGCAGCGTGGGAAGGGAGTTCAGGGGGACCCAGTACTTC	CSVGREFRGTQYF
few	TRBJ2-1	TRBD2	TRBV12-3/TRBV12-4	TGTGCCAGCAGGATAGCGGGGGCCCAGGGCAATGAGCAGTTCTTC	CASRIAGAQGNEQFF
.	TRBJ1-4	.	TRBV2	TGTGCCAGCAGTGAGTCAGACAGTGCGGAAAAACTGTTTTTT	CASSESDSAEKLFF
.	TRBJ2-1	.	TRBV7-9	TGTGCCAGCAGCCCCCCCAGGGCGAACAATGAGCAGTTCTTC	CASSPPRANNEQFF
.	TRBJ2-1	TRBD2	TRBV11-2	TGTGCCAGCAGCCTCGGGACTAGCGATGTTAGTGAGCAGTTCTTC	CASSLGTSDVSEQFF
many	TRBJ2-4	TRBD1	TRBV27	TGTGCCAGCAGTTTCCAAGACAGGGGAGTAGACATTCAGTACTTC	CASSFQDRGVDIQYF
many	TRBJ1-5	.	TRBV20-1	TGCAGTGCTACTCAAGGGGGAGGACAGCCCCAGCATTTT	CSATQGGGQPQHF
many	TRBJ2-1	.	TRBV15	TGTGCCACCAGCGGGATAGGGCGTTACAGCTCCTACAATGAGCAGTTCTTC	CATSGIGRYSSYNEQFF
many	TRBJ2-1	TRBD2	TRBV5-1	TGCGCCAGCAGCTTAAGGGGGACTAGCGGGTTATACAATGAGCAGTTCTTC	CASSLRGTSGLYNEQFF
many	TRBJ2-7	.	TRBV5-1	TGCGCCAGCAGTTTGGACAGACAGGAATACGAGCAGTACTTC	CASSLDRQEYEQYF
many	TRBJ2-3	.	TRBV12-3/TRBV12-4	TGTGCCAGCAGTTTGGTATCGCCTGATACGCAGTATTTT	CASSLVSPDTQYF
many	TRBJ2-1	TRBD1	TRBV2	TGTGCCACCGACAGGGGTTCCTACAATGAGCAGTTCTTC	CATDRGSYNEQFF
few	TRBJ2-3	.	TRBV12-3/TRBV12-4	TGTGCCAGCACCCTTACGACTAGCACAGATACGCAGTATTTT	CASTLTTSTDTQYF